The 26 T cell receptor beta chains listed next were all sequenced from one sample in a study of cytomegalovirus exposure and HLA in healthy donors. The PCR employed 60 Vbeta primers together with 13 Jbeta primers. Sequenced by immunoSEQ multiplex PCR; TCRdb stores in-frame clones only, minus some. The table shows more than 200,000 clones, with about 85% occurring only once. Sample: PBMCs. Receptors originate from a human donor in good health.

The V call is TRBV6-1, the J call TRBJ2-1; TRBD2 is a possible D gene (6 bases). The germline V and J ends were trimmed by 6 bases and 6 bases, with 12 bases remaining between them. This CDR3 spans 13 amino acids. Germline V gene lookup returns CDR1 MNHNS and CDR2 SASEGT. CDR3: CASRRDGSNEQFF. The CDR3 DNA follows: TGTGCCAGCAGGCGGGACGGCAGCAATGAGCAGTTCTTC.

This CDR3 is CASSDPGAGDEQFF. CDR3 coding DNA: TGCGCCAGCAGTGACCCGGGAGCGGGGGATGAGCAGTTCTTC. The rearrangement links TRBV10-1 to TRBJ2-1; 8 bases match TRBD2. Trimming at V came to 3 bases and at J to 8 bases, leaving 6 bases not matched to a gene. The germline gives CDR1 WNHNN, CDR2 SYGVQD (reference sequence). CDR3 length: 14 amino acids.

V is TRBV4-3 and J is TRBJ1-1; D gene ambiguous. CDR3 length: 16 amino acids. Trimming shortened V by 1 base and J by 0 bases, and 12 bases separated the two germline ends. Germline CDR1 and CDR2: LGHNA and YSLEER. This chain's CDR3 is CASSQGSPNMNTEAFF. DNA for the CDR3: TGCGCCAGCAGCCAAGGATCCCCGAACATGAACACTGAAGCTTTCTTT.

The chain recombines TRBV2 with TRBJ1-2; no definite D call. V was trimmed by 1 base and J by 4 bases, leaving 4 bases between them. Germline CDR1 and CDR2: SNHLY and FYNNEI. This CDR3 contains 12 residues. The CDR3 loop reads CASSEDSYGYTF. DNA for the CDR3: TGTGCCAGCAGTGAAGACAGCTATGGCTACACCTTC.

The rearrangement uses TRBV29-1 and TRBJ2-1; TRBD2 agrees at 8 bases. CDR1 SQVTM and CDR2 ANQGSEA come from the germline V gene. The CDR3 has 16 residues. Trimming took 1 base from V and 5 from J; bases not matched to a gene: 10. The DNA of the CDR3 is TGCAGCGTTGAAGTAAGACTAGCGCTACACAACAATGAGCAGTTCTTC. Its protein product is CSVEVRLALHNNEQFF.

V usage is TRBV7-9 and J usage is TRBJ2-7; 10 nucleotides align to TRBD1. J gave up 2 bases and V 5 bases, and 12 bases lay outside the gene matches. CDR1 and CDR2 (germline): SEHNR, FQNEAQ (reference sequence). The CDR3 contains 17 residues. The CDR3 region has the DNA TGTGCCAGCAGCCCCGGTTTATCGGGACAGGGGACCTACGAGCAGTACTTC. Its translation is CASSPGLSGQGTYEQYF. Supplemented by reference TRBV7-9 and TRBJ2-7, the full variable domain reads DTGVSQNPRHKITKRGQNVTFRCDPISEHNRLYWYRQTLGQGPEFLTYFQNEAQLEKSRLLSDRFSAERPKGSFSTLEIQRTEQGDSAMYLCASSPGLSGQGTYEQYFGPGTRLTVT.

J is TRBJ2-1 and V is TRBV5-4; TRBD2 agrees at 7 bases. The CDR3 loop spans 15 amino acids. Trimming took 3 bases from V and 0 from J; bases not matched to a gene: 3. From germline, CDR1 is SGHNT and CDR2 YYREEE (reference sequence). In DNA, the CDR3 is TGTGCCAGCAGCTCCGGCGGGAGCTCCTACAATGAGCAGTTCTTC. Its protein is CASSSGGSSYNEQFF. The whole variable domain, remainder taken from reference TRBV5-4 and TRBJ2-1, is ETGVTQSPTHLIKTRGQQVTLRCSSQSGHNTVSWYQQALGQGPQFIFQYYREEENGRGNFPPRFSGLQFPNYSSELNVNALELDDSALYLCASSSGGSSYNEQFFGPGTRLTVL.

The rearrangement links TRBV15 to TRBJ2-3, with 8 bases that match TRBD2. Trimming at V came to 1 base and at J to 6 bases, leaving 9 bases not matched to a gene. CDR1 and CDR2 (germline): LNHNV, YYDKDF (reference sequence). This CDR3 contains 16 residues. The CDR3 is CATSRGVGTRRDTQYF. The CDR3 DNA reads TGTGCCACCAGCAGAGGGGTGGGGACTAGAAGGGATACGCAGTATTTT.

CDR3 DNA: TGCGCCAGCAGCCTTATCACAGGGGGGGGGTACAATGAGCAGTTCTTC. Translated: CASSLITGGGYNEQFF. J is TRBJ2-1 and V is TRBV5-1; possible D gene TRBD1, 8 bases. Germline CDR1 is SGHRS and CDR2 is YFSETQ. CDR3 size: 16 residues. Between the trimmed V and J ends, which lost 4 bases and 4 bases, there was a span of 18 bases.

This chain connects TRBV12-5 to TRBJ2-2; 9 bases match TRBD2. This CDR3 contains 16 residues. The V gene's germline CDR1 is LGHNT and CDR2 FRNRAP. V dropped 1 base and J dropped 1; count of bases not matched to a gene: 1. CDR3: CASGLGLAENTGELFF. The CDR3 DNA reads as TGTGCTAGTGGTTTGGGACTAGCGGAGAACACCGGGGAGCTGTTTTTT.

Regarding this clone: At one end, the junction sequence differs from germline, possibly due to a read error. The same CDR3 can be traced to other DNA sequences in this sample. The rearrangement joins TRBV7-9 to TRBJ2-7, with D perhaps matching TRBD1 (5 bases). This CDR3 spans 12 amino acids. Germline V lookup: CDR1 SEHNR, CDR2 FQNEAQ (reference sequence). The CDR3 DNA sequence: TGTTCCAGCAGCCTTGACAGATACGAGCAGTACTTC. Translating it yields CSSSLDRYEQYF.

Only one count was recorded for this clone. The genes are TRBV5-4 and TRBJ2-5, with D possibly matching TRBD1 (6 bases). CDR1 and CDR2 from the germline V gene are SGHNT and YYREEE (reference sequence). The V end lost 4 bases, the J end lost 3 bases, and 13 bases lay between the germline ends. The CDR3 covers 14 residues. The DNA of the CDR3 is TGTGCCAGCAGCCACCAGGGGTCGGAAGAGACCCAGTACTTC. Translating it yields CASSHQGSEETQYF.

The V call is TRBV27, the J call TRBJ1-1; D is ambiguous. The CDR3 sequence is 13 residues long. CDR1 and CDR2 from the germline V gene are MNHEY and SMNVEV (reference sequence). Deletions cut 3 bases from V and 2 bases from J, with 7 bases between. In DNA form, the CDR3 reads TGTGCCAGCAGTTTTAGTGCTAACACTGAAGCTTTCTTT. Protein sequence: CASSFSANTEAFF.

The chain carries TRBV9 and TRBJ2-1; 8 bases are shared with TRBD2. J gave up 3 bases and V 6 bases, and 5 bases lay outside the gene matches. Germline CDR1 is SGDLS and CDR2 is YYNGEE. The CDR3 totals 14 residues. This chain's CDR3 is CASTGGLDYNEQFF. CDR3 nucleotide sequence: TGTGCCAGCACGGGAGGGCTAGACTACAATGAGCAGTTCTTC.

CDR3 DNA: TGTGCCAGTAGACTTCTAGCGGGAGGCCTCGGGGATACGCAGTATTTT. Its protein product is CASRLLAGGLGDTQYF. The chain combines TRBV19 with TRBJ2-3; 11 bases are shared with TRBD2. V dropped 6 bases and J dropped 6; count of bases not matched to a gene: 11. The CDR3 length is 16 residues. The germline CDR1 and CDR2 sequences are LNHDA and SQIVND (reference sequence).

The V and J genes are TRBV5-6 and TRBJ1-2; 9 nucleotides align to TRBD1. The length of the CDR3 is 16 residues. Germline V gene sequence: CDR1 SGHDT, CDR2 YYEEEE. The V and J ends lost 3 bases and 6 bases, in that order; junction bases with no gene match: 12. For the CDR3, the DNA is TGTGCCAGCAGCTCATACAACGGACAGGGGAGACATGGCTACACCTTC. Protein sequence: CASSSYNGQGRHGYTF.

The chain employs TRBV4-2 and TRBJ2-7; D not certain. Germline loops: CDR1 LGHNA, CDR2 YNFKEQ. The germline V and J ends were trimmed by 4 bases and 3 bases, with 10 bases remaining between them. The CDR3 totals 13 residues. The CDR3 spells CASSPFQDYEQYF. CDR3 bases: TGTGCCAGCAGCCCCTTCCAGGACTACGAGCAGTACTTC.

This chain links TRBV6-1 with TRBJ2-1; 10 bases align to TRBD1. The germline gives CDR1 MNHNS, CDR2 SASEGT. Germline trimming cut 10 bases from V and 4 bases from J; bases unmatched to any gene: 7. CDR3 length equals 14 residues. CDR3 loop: CATNRDRGYNEQFF. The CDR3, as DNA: TGTGCCACCAACCGGGACAGGGGTTACAATGAGCAGTTCTTC.

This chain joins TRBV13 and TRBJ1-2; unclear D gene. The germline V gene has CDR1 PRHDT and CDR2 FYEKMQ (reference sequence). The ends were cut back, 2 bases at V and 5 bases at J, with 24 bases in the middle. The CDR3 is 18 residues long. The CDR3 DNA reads TGTGCCAGCAGCTTAAGGACCCTTGGGCGGGGTACCGAGTATGGCTACACCTTC. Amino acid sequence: CASSLRTLGRGTEYGYTF.

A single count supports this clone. The CDR3: CASSDREASGYTF. The DNA of the CDR3 is TGTGCCAGCTCGGACCGGGAGGCGTCTGGCTACACCTTC. This chain links TRBV18 with TRBJ1-2; D is uncertain. Germline lookup yields CDR1 KGHSH and CDR2 LQKENI. Trimming removed 6 bases at V and 7 bases at J, with 15 bases between. CDR3 length: 13 amino acids.

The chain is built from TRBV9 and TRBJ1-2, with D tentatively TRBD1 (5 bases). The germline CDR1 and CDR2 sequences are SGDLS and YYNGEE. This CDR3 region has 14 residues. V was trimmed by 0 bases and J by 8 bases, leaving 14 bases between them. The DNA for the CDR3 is TGTGCCAGCAGCGTAGAGGGGCAGGGTGACGGCTACACCTTC. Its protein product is CASSVEGQGDGYTF.

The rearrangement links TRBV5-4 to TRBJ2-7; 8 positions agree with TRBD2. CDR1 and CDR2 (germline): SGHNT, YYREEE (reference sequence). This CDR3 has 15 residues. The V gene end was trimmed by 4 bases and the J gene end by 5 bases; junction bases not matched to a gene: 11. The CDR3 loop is CASSDRAGVADEQYF. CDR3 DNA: TGTGCCAGCAGCGATAGAGCGGGAGTGGCCGACGAGCAGTACTTC.

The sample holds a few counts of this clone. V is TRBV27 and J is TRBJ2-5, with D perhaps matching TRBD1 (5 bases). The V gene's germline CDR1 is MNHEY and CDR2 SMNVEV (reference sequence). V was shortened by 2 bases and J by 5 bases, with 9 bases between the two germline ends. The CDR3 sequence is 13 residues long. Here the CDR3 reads CASSLRGPETQYF. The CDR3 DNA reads TGTGCCAGCAGTTTAAGGGGTCCGGAGACCCAGTACTTC.

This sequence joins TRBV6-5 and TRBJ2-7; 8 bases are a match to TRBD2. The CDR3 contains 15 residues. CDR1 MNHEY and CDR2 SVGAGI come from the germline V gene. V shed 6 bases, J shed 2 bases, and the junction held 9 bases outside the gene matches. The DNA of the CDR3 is TGTGCCAGCAGCTTCTCTGGACTAGCTGCCTACGAGCAGTACTTC. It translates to CASSFSGLAAYEQYF.

The CDR3 sequence: CSVDTSNYGYTF. DNA of the CDR3: TGCAGCGTTGATACATCTAACTATGGCTACACCTTC. The chain joins TRBV29-1 to TRBJ1-2; D is unresolved. Germline V CDR1 and CDR2: SQVTM, ANQGSEA. This CDR3 has 12 amino acids. Trimming removed 3 bases at V and 0 bases at J, with 5 bases between.

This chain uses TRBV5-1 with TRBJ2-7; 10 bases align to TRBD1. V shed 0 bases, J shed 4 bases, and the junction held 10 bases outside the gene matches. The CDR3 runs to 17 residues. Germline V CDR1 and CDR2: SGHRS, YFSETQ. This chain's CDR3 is CASSLGVKGTGEYEQYF. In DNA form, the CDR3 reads TGCGCCAGCAGCTTGGGTGTTAAGGGGACAGGGGAGTACGAGCAGTACTTC.